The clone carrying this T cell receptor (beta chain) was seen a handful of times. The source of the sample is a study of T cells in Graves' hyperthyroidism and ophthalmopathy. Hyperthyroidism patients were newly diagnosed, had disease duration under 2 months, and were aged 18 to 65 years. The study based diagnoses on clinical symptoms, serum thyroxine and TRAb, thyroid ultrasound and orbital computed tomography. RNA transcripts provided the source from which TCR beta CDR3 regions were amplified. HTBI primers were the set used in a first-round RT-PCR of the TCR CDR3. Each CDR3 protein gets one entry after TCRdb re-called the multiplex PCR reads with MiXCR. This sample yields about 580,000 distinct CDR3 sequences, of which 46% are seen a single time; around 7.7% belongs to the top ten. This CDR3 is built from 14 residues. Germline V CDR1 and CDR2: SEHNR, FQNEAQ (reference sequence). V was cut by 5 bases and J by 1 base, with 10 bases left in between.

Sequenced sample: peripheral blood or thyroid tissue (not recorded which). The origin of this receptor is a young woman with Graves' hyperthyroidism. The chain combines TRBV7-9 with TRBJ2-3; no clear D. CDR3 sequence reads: CASSTVLGTDTQYF. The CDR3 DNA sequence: TGTGCCAGCAGCACCGTCTTGGGCACAGATACGCAGTATTTT.